A selection of T cell receptor beta chains follows, all from one sample in a study of cytomegalovirus exposure and HLA in healthy donors. TCRdb's table, derived via immunoSEQ multiplex PCR, lists solely in-frame clones and lacks some. Of approximately 160,000 clones listed, over 70% are singletons. Sequencing was carried out using PBMCs. All receptors derive from a woman aged 45-59 years in good health and CMV-seropositive. CDR3s include the opening cysteine and the closing phenylalanine or tryptophan. The D gene is left open where the match is weak. The size entry is marked missing in some rows and otherwise reads once, few, many or a size class.

clone_size j_call v_call d_call cdr3_aa cdr3_nt
NA TRBJ2-7 TRBV7-2 TRBD2 CASSWTSSGVGEQYF TGTGCCAGCAGCTGGACTTCTAGCGGGGTCGGAGAGCAGTACTTC
NA TRBJ1-4 TRBV19 NA CASSSLRGPSTNEKLFF TGTGCCAGTAGTTCCCTCAGGGGTCCCTCAACTAATGAAAAACTGTTTTTT
NA TRBJ1-4 TRBV10-3 TRBD1 CAISGVAGTANEKLFF TGCGCCATCAGTGGGGTAGCGGGGACAGCTAATGAAAAACTGTTTTTT
NA TRBJ1-1 TRBV18 TRBD1 CASSPPEGYRGGTEAFF TGTGCCAGCTCACCACCGGAGGGATACAGGGGTGGCACTGAAGCTTTCTTT
NA TRBJ1-1 TRBV7-2 NA CASSLRWRNTEAFF TGTGCCAGCAGCTTGCGCTGGAGGAACACTGAAGCTTTCTTT
few TRBJ1-2 TRBV6-4 NA CASSETGYGYTF TGTGCCAGCAGTGAAACCGGCTATGGCTACACCTTC
NA TRBJ2-7 TRBV7-2 NA CASSLAIEQYF TGTGCCAGCAGCTTAGCTATCGAGCAGTACTTC
NA TRBJ1-3 TRBV9 NA CASSVNRVGLAGNTIYF TGTGCCAGCAGCGTCAACAGGGTGGGTCTTGCTGGAAACACCATATATTTT
NA TRBJ2-1 TRBV30 TRBD2 CAWSVRLARYNEQFF TGTGCCTGGAGTGTACGACTAGCGCGGTACAATGAGCAGTTCTTC
once TRBJ2-1 TRBV2 TRBD1 CASSGTGGNNEQFF TGTGCCAGCTCCGGGACAGGGGGCAACAATGAGCAGTTCTTC
NA TRBJ2-3 TRBV18 NA CASSPSLTDTQYF TGTGCCAGCTCACCCTCTCTCACAGATACGCAGTATTTT
NA TRBJ2-7 TRBV7-9 TRBD2 CASSLSFRGSSYEQYF TGTGCCAGCAGCTTAAGTTTTCGCGGGAGCTCCTACGAGCAGTACTTC
NA TRBJ1-5 TRBV7-2 NA CASSLTGQIDQPQHF TGTGCCAGCAGCCTAACTGGACAGATAGATCAGCCCCAGCATTTT
NA TRBJ2-2 TRBV9 TRBD2 CASSVDASGRAGLTGELFF TGTGCCAGCAGCGTAGACGCTAGCGGGAGGGCGGGGCTGACCGGGGAGCTGTTTTTT
few TRBJ1-4 TRBV30 NA CAWSRLLGVGEKLFF TGTGCCTGGAGCCGGCTTCTCGGGGTAGGGGAAAAACTGTTTTTT
NA TRBJ1-1 TRBV7-2 NA CASSDDFSEAFF TGTGCCAGCAGCGATGACTTCTCTGAAGCTTTCTTT
few TRBJ2-1 TRBV18 NA CASSPVKSGPYVYNEQFF TGTGCCAGCTCACCGGTAAAAAGCGGACCGTACGTCTACAATGAGCAGTTCTTC
NA TRBJ2-5 TRBV27 NA CASSLYPTGRRETQYF TGTGCCAGCAGTTTATACCCGACAGGGAGGAGGGAGACCCAGTACTTC
NA TRBJ1-2 TRBV7-2 NA CASSPDRNYGYTF TGTGCCAGCAGTCCGGACAGAAACTATGGCTACACCTTC
NA TRBJ2-5 TRBV5-1 TRBD2 CASSGTGTSEETQYF TGCGCCAGCAGCGGAACCGGGACTAGCGAAGAGACCCAGTACTTC
NA TRBJ2-7 TRBV4-2 TRBD2 CASSQDPSGGSYEQYF TGTGCCAGCAGCCAAGATCCCAGCGGGGGTTCCTACGAGCAGTACTTC
NA TRBJ2-6 TRBV29-1 TRBD1 CSVPGTALSGANGLTF TGCAGCGTTCCCGGGACAGCACTCTCTGGGGCCAACGGCCTGACTTTC